The clone carrying this T cell receptor (beta chain) was seen only a few times. The antigen remains undetermined. The identical CDR3 is also encoded by other nucleotide sequences in the sample. Produced via immunoSEQ multiplex PCR; TCRdb's table is partial and in-frame only. Among around 1.1 million clones listed, approximately 80% were seen once. The sample originates from a study of shared clonotypes between healthy human individuals. Between the trimmed V and J ends, which lost 0 bases and 8 bases, there was a span of 11 bases. The CDR3 consists of 14 residues. Germline V gene data show CDR1 as SGHRS and CDR2 as YFSETQ. Study conclusions and caveats: Rarefaction analysis demonstrated incomplete sorted-subset sequencing notwithstanding large depth. The study drew on few donors, limiting represented genetic and exposure-history diversity.

Sequenced input: memory CD4+ T cells from PBMCs. Documented subset: CD45RA-negative fraction. This rearrangement joins TRBV5-1 to TRBJ1-4; D gene ambiguous. The TCR sequence derives from a young man in good health. Some clones in this sample may be carry-over from other donors' samples. The CDR3 coding sequence is TGCGCCAGCAGCTTGGCCGGCCCCGGGGAAAAACTGTTTTTT. Protein product: CASSLAGPGEKLFF.